Following are 15 T cell receptor beta chains from one sample sequenced in a study of T cells after yellow fever vaccination. TCRdb re-derived calls from the 5' RACE reads in MiXCR, one entry per CDR3 protein. The data show around 610,000 distinct CDR3 sequences, with 13% seen just once and 11% to 15% held by the top ten. Sequencing used PBMCs, obtained on the day of the yellow fever booster vaccination. These receptors were obtained from a man aged 30 to 39 who received the YFV17D yellow fever vaccine.

This chain uses TRBV7-2 with TRBJ2-7, with D possibly matching TRBD2 (6 bases). Germline values: CDR1 SGHTA, CDR2 FQGNSA. V lost 3 bases to trimming and J lost 4 bases, with 10 bases between them. The CDR3 runs 13 residues. The CDR3, as DNA: TGTGCCAGCAGCTTTGGGGGGATGTACGAGCAGTACTTC. It is translated as CASSFGGMYEQYF.

This sequence joins TRBV18 and TRBJ2-2; no reliable D call. The CDR3 consists of 18 residues. Per the germline V gene, CDR1 is KGHSH and CDR2 is LQKENI. Deletions cut 3 bases from V and 0 bases from J, with 17 bases between. CDR3 sequence reads: CASSPQFRHGSNTGELFF. The CDR3 DNA is TGTGCCAGCTCACCCCAGTTCCGGCACGGATCGAACACCGGGGAGCTGTTTTTT. Using reference TRBV18 and TRBJ2-2 for the parts outside the CDR3, the full variable domain is NAGVMQNPRHLVRRRGQEARLRCSPMKGHSHVYWYRQLPEEGLKFMVYLQKENIIDESGMPKERFSAEFPKEGPSILRIQQVVRGDSAAYFCASSPQFRHGSNTGELFFGEGSRLTVL.

This clonotype was picked up many times. V gene TRBV20-1 combines with J gene TRBJ2-7; perhaps TRBD2 as D (6 bases). The CDR3 totals 14 residues. Germline V gene sequence: CDR1 DFQATT, CDR2 SNEGSKA (reference sequence). Trimming removed 4 bases at V and 2 bases at J, with 15 bases between. DNA of the CDR3: TGCAGTGCTAACCGAGGGAGGCCGACCTACGAGCAGTACTTC. Translation gives CSANRGRPTYEQYF.

The chain uses TRBV18 and TRBJ1-1, with D tentatively TRBD1 (5 bases). Trimming removed 3 bases from V and 5 bases from J, with 13 bases in between. CDR3 length: 14 amino acids. The V gene's germline CDR1 is KGHSH and CDR2 LQKENI. The CDR3 is CASSPVGRRTEAFF. In DNA, the CDR3 is TGTGCCAGCTCACCGGTGGGGCGCAGGACTGAAGCTTTCTTT.

A few counts support this clonotype. The chain carries TRBV7-2 and TRBJ2-3, with TRBD2 matching over 7 bases. The CDR3 contains 12 residues. V dropped 1 base and J dropped 10; count of bases not matched to a gene: 2. In germline, CDR1 is SGHTA, CDR2 FQGNSA. CDR3 in DNA: TGTGCCAGCAGCTTAGGGCTAGCGGCGCAGTATTTT. Translation gives CASSLGLAAQYF.

The chain has TRBV5-4 and TRBJ2-1; D remains ambiguous. This CDR3 is 9 amino acids long. Germline CDR1 reads SGHNT; CDR2 reads YYREEE (reference sequence). V lost 4 bases and J 13 bases, leaving 6 bases between the germline ends. The CDR3 DNA reads as TGTGCCAGCAGCGACCAACAGTTCTTC. Protein: CASSDQQFF.

This clonotype showed up just once. This sequence joins TRBV7-2 and TRBJ2-3, with 7 positions matching TRBD2. Germline values: CDR1 SGHTA, CDR2 FQGNSA. Trimming removed 5 bases from V and 10 bases from J; junction bases left unmatched: 6. This CDR3 has 12 residues. The CDR3 DNA reads TGTGCCAGCAGCCCCAGACTAGCTTCGCAGTATTTT. Amino acids: CASSPRLASQYF.

In its sample, this clonotype was seen many times. The J gene is TRBJ2-7, the V gene TRBV20-1; D is perhaps TRBD1 (6 bases). The germline gives CDR1 DFQATT, CDR2 SNEGSKA (reference sequence). V was cut by 6 bases and J by 5 bases, with 14 bases left in between. This CDR3 has 12 residues. CDR3 protein: CSAQGPSHEQYF. The CDR3 nucleotides are TGCAGTGCGCAGGGGCCGAGCCACGAGCAGTACTTC.

The CDR3 spells CASSHYTSPGQRSSYNEQFF. The CDR3 coding sequence is TGTGCCAGCAGCCACTACACGAGTCCGGGACAGAGGAGCTCCTACAATGAGCAGTTCTTC. V is TRBV3-1 and J is TRBJ2-1; 7 bases agree with TRBD1. The germline CDR1 and CDR2 sequences are LGHDT and YNNKEL (reference sequence). Trimming took 3 bases from V and 0 from J; bases not matched to a gene: 17. This CDR3 has 20 residues.

The CDR3, as DNA: TGTGCCAGCACCAGGTTGTATGAAAAACTGTTTTTT. Its translation is CASTRLYEKLFF. The chain carries TRBV2 and TRBJ1-4; no firm D call. Trimming removed 7 bases at V and 6 bases at J, with 9 bases between. Germline loops: CDR1 SNHLY, CDR2 FYNNEI. The CDR3 runs 12 residues.

The V call is TRBV18, the J call TRBJ2-3; 7 bases match TRBD1. Trimming took 6 bases from V and 2 from J; bases not matched to a gene: 8. CDR1 and CDR2 (germline): KGHSH, LQKENI. The CDR3 covers 15 residues. The CDR3, as DNA: TGTGCCAGCTCGCCTAGGGGGCTGGCCACAGATACGCAGTATTTT. It specifies CASSPRGLATDTQYF.

J is TRBJ1-1 and V is TRBV6-5; unclear D gene. V was trimmed by 0 bases and J by 1 base, leaving 12 bases between them. The germline V gene encodes CDR1 MNHEY and CDR2 SVGAGI. This CDR3 has 16 amino acids. The chain's CDR3 is CASSYSWGQENTEAFF. The CDR3 nucleotides are TGTGCCAGCAGTTACTCGTGGGGTCAGGAGAACACTGAAGCTTTCTTT.

The rearrangement joins TRBV28 to TRBJ1-1, with a tentative D call TRBD1 (6 bases). CDR3 size: 17 residues. V was clipped by 5 bases and J by 2 bases, with 21 bases between them. Looked up from germline, CDR1 is MDHEN and CDR2 is SYDVKM. CDR3 coding DNA: TGTGCCAGCAGTCTATATACATCGGACAGCCTAAACACTGAAGCTTTCTTT. Amino acids: CASSLYTSDSLNTEAFF.

The chain employs TRBV7-2 and TRBJ2-5, with 7 bases identical to TRBD1. Germline values: CDR1 SGHTA, CDR2 FQGNSA. CDR3 size: 16 residues. The V segment lost 3 bases and the J segment 0 bases; nucleotides outside the gene matches: 7. CDR3 DNA: TGTGCCAGCAGCTTGACCGGACAGGCAAACCAAGAGACCCAGTACTTC. Its translation is CASSLTGQANQETQYF.

This clonotype was counted a few times. This rearrangement joins TRBV7-2 to TRBJ2-5; 7 bases are a match to TRBD2. CDR3 length equals 13 residues. Looked up from germline, CDR1 is SGHTA and CDR2 is FQGNSA. Trimming at V came to 4 bases and at J to 1 base, leaving 0 bases not matched to a gene. CDR3 sequence: CASSWTSQETQYF. CDR3 bases: TGTGCCAGCAGCTGGACTAGCCAAGAGACCCAGTACTTC.